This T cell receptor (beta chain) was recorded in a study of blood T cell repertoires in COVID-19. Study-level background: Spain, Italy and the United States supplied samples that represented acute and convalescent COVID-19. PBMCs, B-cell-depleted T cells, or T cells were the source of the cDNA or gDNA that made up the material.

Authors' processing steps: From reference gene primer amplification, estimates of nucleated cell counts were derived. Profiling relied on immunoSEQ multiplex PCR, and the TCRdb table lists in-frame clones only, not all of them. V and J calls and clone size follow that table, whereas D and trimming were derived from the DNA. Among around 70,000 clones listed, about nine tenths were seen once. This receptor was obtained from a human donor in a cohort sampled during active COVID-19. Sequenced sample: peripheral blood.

DNA of the CDR3: TGTGCCAGCAGCTTGGCGGGATTAGGTGCAGATACGCAGTATTTT. This codes for CASSLAGLGADTQYF. The chain links TRBV7-3 to TRBJ2-3, with a weak D call TRBD2 (6 bases). The CDR3 runs to 15 residues. Deletions cut 3 bases from V and 4 bases from J, with 14 bases between. CDR1 and CDR2 (germline): SGHTA, FQGTGA.